The 32 T cell receptor beta chains given below trace back to one sample, sequenced in a study of blood T cell repertoires in COVID-19. Using immunoSEQ multiplex PCR, the repertoire was profiled, and TCRdb retains in-frame clones only, with some absent. The sample includes about 220,000 clones, roughly 87% of them seen just once. Sequenced sample: peripheral blood. Source of these receptors: a middle-aged man with active or convalescent COVID-19.

DNA of the CDR3: TGTGCCAGCAGCTTAAACGGACGGGGCTATGGCTACACCTTC. Amino acids: CASSLNGRGYGYTF. The V call is TRBV9, the J call TRBJ1-2; D unclear. The CDR3 runs to 14 residues. CDR1 and CDR2 (germline): SGDLS, YYNGEE. Trimming removed 4 bases at V and 4 bases at J, with 14 bases between.

The CDR3 DNA sequence: TGTGCCAGCAGCCCCGGGACAGGTGGGCAGCCCCAGCATTTT. Protein: CASSPGTGGQPQHF. The chain employs TRBV9 and TRBJ1-5; 8 nucleotides match TRBD1. Looked up from germline, CDR1 is SGDLS and CDR2 is YYNGEE. With V trimmed by 4 bases and J by 7 bases, 7 bases remained unmatched. This CDR3 is 14 amino acids long.

This chain connects TRBV19 to TRBJ1-1; no reliable D call. The ends were cut back, 7 bases at V and 1 base at J, with 7 bases in the middle. The V gene's germline CDR1 is LNHDA and CDR2 SQIVND (reference sequence). The CDR3 is 12 residues long. The CDR3: CASKIGNTEAFF. CDR3 bases: TGTGCCAGTAAAATCGGGAACACTGAAGCTTTCTTT.

This clone was recorded only once. V gene TRBV19 combines with J gene TRBJ2-5, with D possibly being TRBD1 (9 bases). Trimming took 6 bases from V and 1 from J, leaving 18 bases between them. Germline assignment: CDR1 LNHDA and CDR2 SQIVND (reference sequence). CDR3 length equals 16 residues. The CDR3 loop reads CASRLQGAGGQETQYF. For the CDR3, the DNA is TGTGCCAGTAGGCTACAGGGGGCGGGGGGCCAAGAGACCCAGTACTTC.

This sequence joins TRBV27 and TRBJ2-7; TRBD2 aligns across 8 bases. Trimming at V came to 2 bases and at J to 4 bases, leaving 1 base not matched to a gene. The CDR3 runs to 13 residues. Germline CDR1 reads MNHEY; CDR2 reads SMNVEV (reference sequence). The CDR3: CASSLGLAYEQYF. The CDR3 region has the DNA TGTGCCAGCAGTTTAGGACTAGCTTACGAGCAGTACTTC.

The V call is TRBV28, the J call TRBJ2-5; D unclear. Germline V gives CDR1 MDHEN, CDR2 SYDVKM. V lost 6 bases to trimming and J lost 2 bases, with 19 bases between them. The CDR3 sequence is 16 residues long. The CDR3 DNA reads TGTGCCAGCAGCCTCCCCGCCATCCTACGGCAAGAGACCCAGTACTTC. This encodes CASSLPAILRQETQYF. Based on the CDR3 plus reference TRBV28 and TRBJ2-5, the full variable domain is DVKVTQSSRYLVKRTGEKVFLECVQDMDHENMFWYRQDPGLGLRLIYFSYDVKMKEKGDIPEGYSVSREKKERFSLILESASTNQTSMYLCASSLPAILRQETQYFGPGTRLLVL.

The DNA of the CDR3 is TGTGCCAGCAGTTTACCCATCTATAATTCACCCCTCCACTTT. It yields the protein CASSLPIYNSPLHF. The chain couples TRBV27 to TRBJ1-6; D call uncertain. The length of the CDR3 is 14 residues. Trimming removed 2 bases from V and 3 bases from J, with 5 bases in between. Per the germline V gene, CDR1 is MNHEY and CDR2 is SMNVEV (reference sequence).

The chain employs TRBV5-1 and TRBJ1-2; TRBD1 agrees at 9 bases. The ends lost 3 bases at V and 4 bases at J; junction bases unmatched: 4. This CDR3 is 14 amino acids long. Germline assignment: CDR1 SGHRS and CDR2 YFSETQ. CDR3 nucleotide sequence: TGCGCCAGCAGCTCGGACAGGGGCGGCTATGGCTACACCTTC. Amino acids: CASSSDRGGYGYTF.

The gene calls are TRBV27 and TRBJ2-7; D may be TRBD1 (6 bases). Germline V gives CDR1 MNHEY, CDR2 SMNVEV (reference sequence). V lost 3 bases and J lost 4, with 16 bases in between. The CDR3 consists of 15 residues. The CDR3 sequence is CASSFLGQTAYEQYF. Here the CDR3 DNA reads TGTGCCAGCAGTTTCCTTGGACAGACGGCGTACGAGCAGTACTTC.

The rearrangement links TRBV15 to TRBJ2-6, with TRBD1 identical over 7 bases. The length of the CDR3 is 18 residues. Germline-derived CDR1 and CDR2 are LNHNV and YYDKDF (reference sequence). The junction had 8 bases not matched to a gene; V was cut back by 3 bases and J by 0 bases. The CDR3 coding sequence is TGTGCCACCAGCAGGTTACCGGGACAGACCTCTGGGGCCAACGTCCTGACTTTC. This gives the protein CATSRLPGQTSGANVLTF.

The chain joins TRBV2 to TRBJ2-1, with D maybe TRBD2 (7 bases). Germline V gives CDR1 SNHLY, CDR2 FYNNEI. V dropped 6 bases and J dropped 12 bases, with 12 bases sitting between them. There are 11 residues in the CDR3. The CDR3, as DNA: TGTGCCAGCAGGAGGGGGGAGGGGCAGTTCTTC. This translates into CASRRGEGQFF. Drawing the rest from reference TRBV2 and TRBJ2-1, the complete variable domain is EPEVTQTPSHQVTQMGQEVILRCVPISNHLYFYWYRQILGQKVEFLVSFYNNEISEKSEIFDDQFSVERPDGSNFTLKIRSTKLEDSAMYFCASRRGEGQFFGPGTRLTVL.

This clone was seen only a few times. The V and J genes are TRBV19 and TRBJ1-2; D is possibly TRBD1 (5 bases). The CDR3 extends over 16 amino acids. The V end was cut by 5 bases, the J end by 4 bases, with 20 bases between. Germline values: CDR1 LNHDA, CDR2 SQIVND (reference sequence). The CDR3 DNA is TGTGCCAGTAGTCCAATGGGGCCCAGCCCGATCTATGGCTACACCTTC. Amino acids: CASSPMGPSPIYGYTF.

For the CDR3, the DNA is TGTGCCAGCAGCCCGGGACAGCCCGTTGAGGGCCAGCATTTT. Encoded protein: CASSPGQPVEGQHF. The V call is TRBV16, the J call TRBJ1-5, with 7 bases matching TRBD1. The germline CDR1 and CDR2 sequences are KGHSY and FQNENV. This CDR3 is built from 14 residues. With V trimmed by 4 bases and J by 12 bases, 12 bases remained unmatched.

The CDR3 DNA follows: TGTGCCTGGAGTGTACTAGAAGAGACCCAGTACTTC. This translates into CAWSVLEETQYF. V and J are TRBV30 and TRBJ2-5; tentative D call: TRBD2 (5 bases). In germline, CDR1 is GTSNPN, CDR2 SVGIG (reference sequence). Trimming cost V 0 bases and J 3 bases, with 5 bases left between them. The CDR3 extends over 12 amino acids.

The sample holds a few counts of this clone. V and J are TRBV5-4 and TRBJ2-1, with D perhaps matching TRBD1 (5 bases). With 0 bases removed from V and 4 bases from J, the gap between germline ends came to 8 bases. CDR1 is SGHNT, CDR2 YYREEE, per germline (reference sequence). The CDR3 is 14 residues long. The CDR3, as DNA: TGTGCCAGCAGCTTGGTCCAGGGTTACAATGAGCAGTTCTTC. Translation gives CASSLVQGYNEQFF.

The rearrangement links TRBV6-5 to TRBJ1-1; D call uncertain. Germline values: CDR1 MNHEY, CDR2 SVGAGI. The CDR3 contains 15 residues. V was pared by 2 bases and J by 0 bases, with 10 bases between. CDR3 DNA: TGTGCCAGCAGTTACGTGACTAACATGAACACTGAAGCTTTCTTT. This encodes CASSYVTNMNTEAFF.

The chain links TRBV9 to TRBJ1-6, with 8 positions matching TRBD1. Germline CDR1 SGDLS, CDR2 YYNGEE. The trim removed 3 bases at V and 2 bases at J, leaving 7 bases unmatched. CDR3 length: 17 residues. CDR3 nucleotides: TGTGCCAGCAGCGAGGGCCAGGGGGCCCCCTATAATTCACCCCTCCACTTT. Translated: CASSEGQGAPYNSPLHF.

J is TRBJ2-5 and V is TRBV6-5; the D is unclear. The CDR3 is 14 residues long. Deletions cut 7 bases from V and 1 base from J, with 13 bases between. The germline V gene encodes CDR1 MNHEY and CDR2 SVGAGI. As DNA, the CDR3 is TGTGCCAGCACCCTCGGGTCAACCCAAGAGACCCAGTACTTC. This sequence encodes CASTLGSTQETQYF.

This chain links TRBV28 with TRBJ2-1, with 10 bases lining up with TRBD2. The trim removed 8 bases at V and 7 bases at J, leaving 11 bases unmatched. In germline, CDR1 is MDHEN, CDR2 SYDVKM. This CDR3 has 15 residues. The DNA of the CDR3 is TGTGCCAGCGGGCCTACGGGACTAGCGATGAATGAGCAGTTCTTC. This gives the protein CASGPTGLAMNEQFF.

This clone was recorded a few times. V usage is TRBV7-9 and J usage is TRBJ1-3; D remains ambiguous. CDR1 and CDR2 from the germline V gene are SEHNR and FQNEAQ (reference sequence). The CDR3 sequence is 16 residues long. Trimming removed 0 bases at V and 3 bases at J, with 12 bases between. Written as DNA, the CDR3 is TGTGCCAGCAGCTTAGCTAATCCTTTTTTTGGAAACACCATATATTTT. Protein: CASSLANPFFGNTIYF.

The chain combines TRBV5-1 with TRBJ2-1, with 7 bases matching TRBD2. The V gene end was trimmed by 2 bases and the J gene end by 5 bases; junction bases not matched to a gene: 7. Per the germline V gene, CDR1 is SGHRS and CDR2 is YFSETQ. CDR3 length equals 15 residues. Written as DNA, the CDR3 is TGCGCCAGCAGCTTACTAGCGCAGCGGAACAATGAGCAGTTCTTC. Translation: CASSLLAQRNNEQFF.

The genes are TRBV18 and TRBJ1-2, with a weak D call TRBD1 (6 bases). This CDR3 is 14 amino acids long. CDR1 and CDR2 from the germline V gene are KGHSH and LQKENI. V lost 3 bases and J lost 2, with 10 bases in between. The CDR3 sequence: CASSPETGNYGYTF. CDR3 nucleotide sequence: TGTGCCAGCTCACCGGAGACAGGAAACTATGGCTACACCTTC.

The genes are TRBV4-1 and TRBJ1-2; D possibly corresponds to TRBD1 (5 bases). Between the trimmed V and J ends, which lost 4 bases and 1 base, there was a span of 16 bases. Germline assignment: CDR1 MGHRA and CDR2 YSYEKL. The CDR3 is 16 amino acids. CDR3 nucleotide sequence: TGCGCCAGCAGCCTAAGGGTGGGGCTGGATAACTATGGCTACACCTTC. Amino acid sequence: CASSLRVGLDNYGYTF.

The gene calls are TRBV5-1 and TRBJ1-1; perhaps TRBD1 as D (6 bases). The CDR3 sequence is 13 residues long. The germline V gene encodes CDR1 SGHRS and CDR2 YFSETQ. V gave up 4 bases and J gave up 4 bases, with 11 bases separating them. The CDR3 sequence is CASSPRGATEAFF. The CDR3 bases are TGCGCCAGCAGCCCCCGGGGGGCCACTGAAGCTTTCTTT.

Concerning this clone itself: The sample carries other DNA sequences with the same CDR3. The gene calls are TRBV5-1 and TRBJ2-2, with 7 positions matching TRBD1. J gave up 0 bases and V 4 bases, and 3 bases lay outside the gene matches. CDR3 length: 15 residues. In germline, CDR1 is SGHRS, CDR2 YFSETQ. Here the CDR3 reads CASSLGTANTGELFF. The DNA of the CDR3 is TGCGCCAGCAGCCTAGGGACAGCGAACACCGGGGAGCTGTTTTTT.

The V gene is TRBV29-1, the J gene TRBJ1-5, with no clear D. From germline, CDR1 is SQVTM and CDR2 ANQGSEA. Trimming took 4 bases from V and 5 from J, leaving 9 bases between them. The CDR3 runs 12 residues. CDR3 protein: CSVGGMDQPQHF. Written as DNA, the CDR3 is TGCAGCGTTGGAGGGATGGATCAGCCCCAGCATTTT.

V is TRBV6-5 and J is TRBJ2-2, with 9 bases matching TRBD1. V was clipped by 4 bases and J by 6 bases; unmatched bases: 6. Germline V gene lookup returns CDR1 MNHEY and CDR2 SVGAGI. The CDR3 loop spans 15 amino acids. The DNA for the CDR3 is TGTGCCAGCAGTTCGGGACAGGGCTCGGCCGGGGAGCTGTTTTTT. This translates into CASSSGQGSAGELFF.

V and J are TRBV7-6 and TRBJ1-1; perhaps TRBD1 as D (5 bases). V dropped 6 bases and J dropped 11 bases, with 13 bases sitting between them. The CDR3 consists of 11 residues. Germline-derived CDR1 and CDR2 are SGHVS and FNYEAQ. In DNA, the CDR3 is TGTGCCAGCAGACTAACAGGAGAGGCTTTCTTT. It encodes CASRLTGEAFF. Looking up the rest from reference TRBV7-6 and TRBJ1-1 gives the full variable domain: GAGVSQSPRYKVTKRGQDVALRCDPISGHVSLYWYRQALGQGPEFLTYFNYEAQQDKSGLPNDRFSAERPEGSISTLTIQRTEQRDSAMYRCASRLTGEAFFGQGTRLTVV.

CDR3 sequence: CASSLVRGNSPLHF. In nucleotides, the CDR3 is TGTGCCAGCAGCTTAGTCCGGGGAAATTCACCCCTCCACTTT. This chain joins TRBV7-8 and TRBJ1-6; no clear D. With 1 base removed from V and 7 bases from J, the gap between germline ends came to 8 bases. Germline V CDR1 and CDR2: SGHVS, FQNEAQ. CDR3 length: 14 residues.

The chain links TRBV18 to TRBJ1-6; D may be TRBD1 (6 bases). V was shortened by 3 bases and J by 7 bases, with 16 bases between the two germline ends. The germline V gene has CDR1 KGHSH and CDR2 LQKENI. The CDR3 length is 16 residues. The CDR3 spells CASSPRQDGRNSPLHF. The CDR3 DNA follows: TGTGCCAGCTCACCCCGACAGGATGGAAGAAATTCACCCCTCCACTTT.

This clone has only a few counts. V usage is TRBV9 and J usage is TRBJ1-6; TRBD1 matches 7 bases. Germline-derived CDR1 and CDR2 are SGDLS and YYNGEE. Trimming at V came to 4 bases and at J to 5 bases, leaving 9 bases not matched to a gene. The CDR3 length is 16 residues. In nucleotides, the CDR3 is TGTGCCAGCAGCTTTCTCGGGACAGCCGATAATTCACCCCTCCACTTT. Its translation: CASSFLGTADNSPLHF. The variable domain in full, completed from reference TRBV9 and TRBJ1-6, reads DSGVTQTPKHLITATGQRVTLRCSPRSGDLSVYWYQQSLDQGLQFLIQYYNGEERAKGNILERFSAQQFPDLHSELNLSSLELGDSALYFCASSFLGTADNSPLHFGNGTRLTVT.

This clone was observed a few times. This chain uses TRBV5-1 with TRBJ1-1, with D unresolved. In germline, CDR1 is SGHRS, CDR2 YFSETQ. This CDR3 is built from 16 residues. V lost 4 bases to trimming and J lost 5 bases, with 21 bases between them. CDR3 protein: CASSISTGKSLTEAFF. CDR3 in DNA: TGCGCCAGCAGCATATCGACGGGTAAATCTTTGACTGAAGCTTTCTTT.